The 18 T cell receptor beta chains below were found in one sample sequenced in a study of monozygotic twins with inflammatory bowel disease. TCRdb processed the 5' RACE reads again and assigns one entry to each CDR3 protein, with no DNA. The listing records approximately 330,000 distinct CDR3 sequences. Sequenced: blood. These receptors came from a human donor with ulcerative colitis or Crohn's disease, or a healthy co-twin of an affected twin (not recorded which).

The V and J genes are TRBV4-1 and TRBJ2-1; TCRdb returns TRBD2, unconfirmable since there is no DNA. The CDR3 runs 20 residues. Germline V gene data show CDR1 as MGHRA and CDR2 as YSYEKL. The CDR3 spells CASSQGRYGGDFSSYNEQFF.

This chain joins TRBV4-1 and TRBJ1-1. Germline CDR1 is MGHRA and CDR2 is YSYEKL. This CDR3 has 13 amino acids. CDR3: CASSQPSGGRAFF.

The chain is built from TRBV7-2 and TRBJ2-3; TCRdb's D call, TRBD1, is unchecked because there is no DNA. Germline-derived CDR1 and CDR2 are SGHTA and FQGNSA. The CDR3 consists of 16 residues. This CDR3 is CASSPGSTSHTDTQYF.

The V and J genes are TRBV20-1 and TRBJ1-1. The CDR3 runs to 14 residues. Per germline, CDR1 DFQATT and CDR2 SNEGSKA (reference sequence). This CDR3 reads CSAKGAPGSTEAFF.

The rearrangement uses TRBV24-1 and TRBJ2-3; the TRBD1 assignment by TCRdb is unverifiable without DNA. Germline CDR1 and CDR2: KGHDR and SFDVKD. The CDR3 covers 17 residues. The CDR3 sequence: CATSDETGEGVGDTQYF.

This chain joins TRBV29-1 and TRBJ2-3; TCRdb names TRBD2, which stays unverified in the absence of DNA. Germline CDR1 and CDR2: SQVTM and ANQGSEA. The CDR3 extends over 13 amino acids. CDR3 in amino acids: CSVVAEDGNTQYF.

V is TRBV24-1 and J is TRBJ2-1; TCRdb's D call of TRBD2 is untestable without DNA. Germline V CDR1 and CDR2: KGHDR, SFDVKD. The CDR3 consists of 14 residues. The CDR3 sequence: CAGHGRAPYNEQFF.

The chain couples TRBV20-1 to TRBJ2-2; TCRdb selects TRBD2, and the lack of DNA leaves this call unchecked. Per the germline V gene, CDR1 is DFQATT and CDR2 is SNEGSKA (reference sequence). CDR3 length: 16 amino acids. The CDR3: CSARDGTSGTTGELFF.

The CDR3 sequence: CASSYGTTPITEAFF. This rearrangement joins TRBV6-2 or TRBV6-3 to TRBJ1-1; TCRdb outputs TRBD1, but without DNA this stays unchecked. The V gene's germline CDR1 is MNHEY and CDR2 SVGEGT. This CDR3 is built from 15 residues.

CDR3 region: CASSRNRDLNTGELFF. V usage is TRBV7-8 and J usage is TRBJ2-2; TCRdb outputs TRBD1, but without DNA this stays unchecked. CDR3 size: 16 residues. Germline-derived CDR1 and CDR2 are SGHVS and FQNEAQ.

J is TRBJ1-5 and V is TRBV12-3 or TRBV12-4; no DNA is available, so the TRBD1 call from TCRdb remains unchecked. This CDR3 is 15 amino acids long. CDR3 amino acids: CASTPGQGEVQPQHF.

The chain links TRBV20-1 to TRBJ2-7; TCRdb outputs TRBD1, but without DNA this stays unchecked. CDR1 is DFQATT, CDR2 SNEGSKA, per germline (reference sequence). The CDR3 runs 14 residues. CDR3 sequence: CSARPPGGQDEQYF.

The V and J genes are TRBV14 and TRBJ2-7. CDR1 is SGHDN and CDR2 is FVKESK in the germline V gene. The CDR3 sequence is 15 residues long. The CDR3 here is CASSQERSSAYEQYF.

The chain couples TRBV20-1 to TRBJ1-1. Germline values: CDR1 DFQATT, CDR2 SNEGSKA (reference sequence). There are 17 residues in the CDR3. CDR3 residues: CSARDLRYLGMNTEAFF.

The chain joins TRBV7-9 to TRBJ2-2. This CDR3 has 14 amino acids. The germline gives CDR1 SEHNR, CDR2 FQNEAQ (reference sequence). The CDR3 loop is CASSLEQNTGELFF.

The gene calls are TRBV2 and TRBJ2-3. The CDR3 sequence is 13 residues long. Germline V gene lookup returns CDR1 SNHLY and CDR2 FYNNEI. The CDR3 sequence is CASLRVGTDTQYF. The variable domain in full, completed from reference TRBV2 and TRBJ2-3, reads EPEVTQTPSHQVTQMGQEVILRCVPISNHLYFYWYRQILGQKVEFLVSFYNNEISEKSEIFDDQFSVERPDGSNFTLKIRSTKLEDSAMYFCASLRVGTDTQYFGPGTRLTVL.

The J gene is TRBJ2-7, the V gene TRBV20-1; there is no DNA to check the TCRdb D call of TRBD2. Per germline, CDR1 DFQATT and CDR2 SNEGSKA (reference sequence). The CDR3 length is 15 residues. The CDR3 loop reads CSARLSTKSFYEQYF.

This rearrangement joins TRBV12-3 or TRBV12-4 to TRBJ2-7; there is no DNA to check the TCRdb D call of TRBD2. The CDR3 extends over 17 amino acids. CDR3 loop: CASSRTSGRADYYEQYF.